Listed below are T cell receptor beta chains from one sample, sequenced in a study of neurological immune-mediated disorders. TCRdb passed the 5' RACE reads through MiXCR, listing each CDR3 protein once. The profile shows tens of thousands of distinct CDR3 sequences, approximately 13% of them singletons. The sample comprised PBMCs. These receptor sequences come from a man aged 25-45 years in good health. Both conserved end residues are part of each CDR3. D genes are given only for firm matches. A row's size may be missing; if present it is once, few, many or a size class.

j_call clone_size d_call v_call cdr3_nt cdr3_aa
TRBJ2-6 many NA TRBV14 TGTGCCAGCAGCCACGGGACTGCTGCTTCGTGGGCCAACGTCCTGACTTTC CASSHGTAASWANVLTF
TRBJ2-7 many NA TRBV5-1 TGCGCCAGCAGCTTAACACAAAGCTCCTACGAGCAGTACTTC CASSLTQSSYEQYF
TRBJ1-2 NA TRBD1 TRBV28 TGTGCCAGCAGTTTATTTAACAGGGGAGGAGGCTACACCTTC CASSLFNRGGGYTF
TRBJ2-5 many TRBD1 TRBV18 TGTGCCAGCTCTCCCAGGGGGATGAGGCAAGAGACCCAGTACTTC CASSPRGMRQETQYF
TRBJ2-3 many TRBD1 TRBV4-2 TGTGCCAGCAGCCAAGATACAGGGGGCCCAGATACGCAGTATTTT CASSQDTGGPDTQYF
TRBJ2-7 NA NA TRBV10-3 TGTGCCATCAGTTTTACCGGGACACAAAGCTCCTACGAGCAGTACTTC CAISFTGTQSSYEQYF
TRBJ2-5 many NA TRBV12-3/TRBV12-4 TGTGCCAGCAGTCACAGGGAGACCCAAGAGACCCAGTACTTC CASSHRETQETQYF
TRBJ2-7 many NA TRBV5-1 TGCGCCAGCAGCCATGTTCCCGGCAGGGACGGATACGAGCAGTACTTC CASSHVPGRDGYEQYF
TRBJ1-2 once NA TRBV7-9 TGTGCCAGCAGCTTAGCGTGTACCGGGTCTGGCTACACCTTC CASSLACTGSGYTF
TRBJ2-3 NA NA TRBV3-1 TGTGCCAGCAGCCAAGAAGGTGTAGATACGCAGTATTTT CASSQEGVDTQYF
TRBJ2-1 many TRBD1 TRBV29-1 TGCAGCGGCGGACAGGGAATGGGTTCCTACAATGAGCAGTTCTTC CSGGQGMGSYNEQFF
TRBJ2-7 many NA TRBV5-1 TGCGCCAGCAGCCTTGACAGACTCACCTACGAGCAGTACTTC CASSLDRLTYEQYF
TRBJ2-5 many TRBD2 TRBV7-9 TGTGCCAGCAGCTGGTCGGGGGGGGCGCCGGAAAAGACCCAGTACTTC CASSWSGGAPEKTQYF
TRBJ2-7 many NA TRBV7-3 TGTGCCAGCAGCTTATTCCCGGGACGGGAATACGAGCAGTACTTC CASSLFPGREYEQYF
TRBJ1-1 many NA TRBV5-1 TGCGCCAGCAGCGGGTCGGACGGATACACTGAAGCTTTCTTT CASSGSDGYTEAFF
TRBJ2-2 many TRBD2 TRBV2 TGTGCCAACCGACTAGCGGTTAACACCGGGGAGCTGTTTTTT CANRLAVNTGELFF
TRBJ2-1 many TRBD1 TRBV18 TGTGCCAGCTCACCAGCGACAGGGGGTAGTGAGCAGTTCTTC CASSPATGGSEQFF
TRBJ2-1 large TRBD1 TRBV7-8 TGTGCCAGCAGCTTGACAGGGGGCACCTACAATGAGCAGTTCTTC CASSLTGGTYNEQFF
TRBJ1-5 NA NA TRBV7-9 TGTGCCAGCAGCTTGGCTGCTGATCAGCCCCAGCATTTT CASSLAADQPQHF
TRBJ2-3 many TRBD2 TRBV5-1 TGCGCCAGCAGCTTGGCCTCAACTAGCGGGATCACAGATACGCAGTATTTT CASSLASTSGITDTQYF
TRBJ2-3 NA NA TRBV6-5 TGTGCCAGCAGTTACTTGGGGCGCACAGATACGCAGTATTTT CASSYLGRTDTQYF
TRBJ2-1 many TRBD2 TRBV5-1 TGCGCCAGCAGCTGGGGACTAGCGGGGTACAATGAGCAGTTCTTC CASSWGLAGYNEQFF
TRBJ2-7 many TRBD2 TRBV29-1 TGCAGCGTTTTACTAGCGGGAGGAAAGTACGAGCAGTACTTC CSVLLAGGKYEQYF
TRBJ2-3 few TRBD2 TRBV6-6 TGTGCCAGCAGTTACCCCTGGACTGAGGGATTAGCGGGAGAACACACAGATACGCAGTATTTT CASSYPWTEGLAGEHTDTQYF
TRBJ1-2 many NA TRBV7-8 TGTGCCAGCAGCCTAACCGGACAGGGCTACACCTTC CASSLTGQGYTF
TRBJ2-2 many TRBD2 TRBV5-1 TGCGCCAGCAGCTTGTTCCTAGCGGGGTCCACCGGGGAGCTGTTTTTT CASSLFLAGSTGELFF
TRBJ2-3 many NA TRBV28 TGTGCCAGCAGTTTCTTCACAGATACGCAGTATTTT CASSFFTDTQYF